Each of the 3 T cell receptor beta chains below was sequenced from the same sample in a study of cytomegalovirus exposure and HLA in healthy donors. In the PCR, 60 Vbeta and 13 Jbeta primers were used. Using immunoSEQ multiplex PCR, the repertoire was profiled, and TCRdb retains in-frame clones only, with some absent. The sample yields over 150,000 clones, about 88% seen once. The sample comprised PBMCs. The receptors here all came from a girl under two years old in good health and CMV-seronegative.

This chain connects TRBV7-2 to TRBJ2-5, with a possible D match to TRBD1 (6 bases). This CDR3 has 16 amino acids. Germline CDR1 and CDR2: SGHTA and FQGNSA. V was shortened by 7 bases and J by 4 bases, with 22 bases between the two germline ends. The DNA of the CDR3 is TGTGCCAGCAACCGACCCGGCAGGGGTGGTTCAGAGACCCAGTACTTC. Translating gives CASNRPGRGGSETQYF.

This clone appeared once. Compared with germline, one end of the junction differs, possibly owing to a read error. CDR3 nucleotide sequence: TGTTCCAGCAGCTTAGTCGGGGGGTATAATGGCTACACCTTC. This gives the protein CSSSLVGGYNGYTF. The chain links TRBV7-9 to TRBJ1-2, with D possibly TRBD1 on 5 matching bases. Germline V gene sequence: CDR1 SEHNR, CDR2 FQNEAQ (reference sequence). This CDR3 contains 14 residues. The whole variable domain, filled in from reference TRBV7-9 and TRBJ1-2, reads DTGVSQNPRHKITKRGQNVTFRCDPISEHNRLYWYRQTLGQGPEFLTYFQNEAQLEKSRLLSDRFSAERPKGSFSTLEIQRTEQGDSAMYLCSSSLVGGYNGYTFGSGTRLTVV.

This sequence joins TRBV5-1 and TRBJ2-2; perhaps TRBD2 as D (6 bases). The V end lost 0 bases, the J end lost 4 bases, and 16 bases lay between the germline ends. The CDR3 consists of 17 residues. The germline gives CDR1 SGHRS, CDR2 YFSETQ. The CDR3 DNA is TGCGCCAGCAGCTTGGTTCGGGGAGCGGGCTTCACCGGGGAGCTGTTTTTT. The encoded protein is CASSLVRGAGFTGELFF.